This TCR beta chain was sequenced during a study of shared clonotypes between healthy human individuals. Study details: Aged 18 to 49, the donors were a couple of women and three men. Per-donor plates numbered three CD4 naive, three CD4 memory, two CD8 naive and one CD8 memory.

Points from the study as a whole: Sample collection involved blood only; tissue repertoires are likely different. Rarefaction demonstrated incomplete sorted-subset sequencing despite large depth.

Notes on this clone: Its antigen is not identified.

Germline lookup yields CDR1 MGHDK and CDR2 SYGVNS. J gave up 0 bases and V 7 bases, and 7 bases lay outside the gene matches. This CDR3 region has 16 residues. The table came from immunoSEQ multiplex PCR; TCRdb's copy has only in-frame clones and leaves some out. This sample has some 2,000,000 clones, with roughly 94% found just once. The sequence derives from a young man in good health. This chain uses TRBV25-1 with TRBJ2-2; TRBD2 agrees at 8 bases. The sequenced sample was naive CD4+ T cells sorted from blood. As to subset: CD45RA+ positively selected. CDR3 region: CASMGVAGPNTGELFF. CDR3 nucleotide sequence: TGTGCCAGCATGGGAGTAGCGGGACCGAACACCGGGGAGCTGTTTTTT.